The 21 T cell receptor beta chains presented below share a single source sample, sequenced in a study of blood T cell repertoires in COVID-19. Using immunoSEQ multiplex PCR, the repertoire was profiled, and TCRdb retains in-frame clones only, with some absent. Here the sample spans around 60,000 clones, 86% being singletons. Specimen: peripheral blood. Receptor source: a human donor in a cohort sampled during active COVID-19.

The chain links TRBV19 to TRBJ2-3; 8 positions agree with TRBD2. This CDR3 is built from 16 residues. Germline assignment: CDR1 LNHDA and CDR2 SQIVND (reference sequence). V trimming: 5 bases; J trimming: 0 bases; junction bases outside the gene matches: 7. The CDR3 DNA reads TGTGCCAGTAGTCCTCAGCGGGGGTTTAGCACAGATACGCAGTATTTT. Translated, it gives CASSPQRGFSTDTQYF. The whole variable domain, remainder taken from reference TRBV19 and TRBJ2-3, is DGGITQSPKYLFRKEGQNVTLSCEQNLNHDAMYWYRQDPGQGLRLIYYSQIVNDFQKGDIAEGYSVSREKKESFPLTVTSAQKNPTAFYLCASSPQRGFSTDTQYFGPGTRLTVL.

Only one count was recorded for this clone. This rearrangement joins TRBV29-1 to TRBJ2-3, with 7 bases matching TRBD2. This CDR3 is 14 amino acids long. Germline V lookup: CDR1 SQVTM, CDR2 ANQGSEA. J was trimmed by 1 base and V by 7 bases; bases with no gene match: 8. The CDR3 bases are TGCAGCGCCTTACTAGCGTCCCGCACAGATACGCAGTATTTT. Protein product: CSALLASRTDTQYF.

The chain uses TRBV27 and TRBJ2-7; D perhaps matches TRBD1 (5 bases). V was cut by 3 bases and J by 7 bases, with 10 bases left in between. The CDR3 consists of 12 residues. CDR1 and CDR2 from the germline V gene are MNHEY and SMNVEV (reference sequence). The CDR3 DNA sequence: TGTGCCAGCAGTTTTTCAGGGCGGGAGCAGTACTTC. Its protein is CASSFSGREQYF.

In its sample, this clone was seen once. The rearrangement uses TRBV28 and TRBJ2-1; 8 bases fit TRBD1. The CDR3 runs 16 residues. CDR1 MDHEN and CDR2 SYDVKM come from the germline V gene. The trim removed 3 bases at V and 2 bases at J, leaving 6 bases unmatched. CDR3 coding DNA: TGTGCCAGCAGTTTGATGGCGGACAGGGCCTACAATGAGCAGTTCTTC. This gives the protein CASSLMADRAYNEQFF.

This clone was detected once. The CDR3 nucleotides read TGTGCCAGCAGTCCAACAGGGGGCGATGGCTACACCTTC. Amino acid sequence: CASSPTGGDGYTF. The rearrangement links TRBV28 to TRBJ1-2, with 9 bases fitting TRBD1. This CDR3 region has 13 residues. V lost 5 bases to trimming and J lost 6 bases; unmatched junction nucleotides: 4. CDR1 is MDHEN, CDR2 SYDVKM, per germline.

The chain carries TRBV6-6 and TRBJ2-1; the match to TRBD2 covers 12 bases. J was trimmed by 7 bases and V by 5 bases; bases with no gene match: 6. The germline V gene has CDR1 MNHNY and CDR2 SVGAGI (reference sequence). This CDR3 spans 15 amino acids. Here the CDR3 DNA reads TGTGCCAGCAGTCCACGGACTAGCGGGATGAATGAGCAGTTCTTC. It yields the protein CASSPRTSGMNEQFF.

J is TRBJ1-4 and V is TRBV28; weak D call: TRBD1 (5 bases). Germline CDR1 is MDHEN and CDR2 is SYDVKM. V was pared by 7 bases and J by 10 bases, with 19 bases between. This CDR3 region has 14 residues. This CDR3 reads CASTQGGEWVKLFF. Written as DNA, the CDR3 is TGTGCCAGCACCCAGGGCGGGGAATGGGTAAAACTGTTTTTT.

This clone came up once. The chain uses TRBV18 and TRBJ1-1, with 10 bases fitting TRBD1. The CDR3 consists of 16 residues. With V trimmed by 5 bases and J by 0 bases, 6 bases remained unmatched. CDR1 KGHSH and CDR2 LQKENI come from the germline V gene. CDR3 in amino acids: CASSLRQGALNTEAFF. CDR3 in DNA: TGTGCCAGCTCATTGCGACAGGGGGCCCTGAACACTGAAGCTTTCTTT.

The rearrangement joins TRBV19 to TRBJ2-1; TRBD2 aligns across 7 bases. Germline CDR1 reads LNHDA; CDR2 reads SQIVND (reference sequence). This CDR3 has 16 amino acids. V was clipped by 5 bases and J by 8 bases; unmatched bases: 15. CDR3: CASSPLGSGTGYEQFF. For the CDR3, the DNA is TGTGCCAGTAGTCCCCTAGGGAGCGGGACTGGTTATGAGCAGTTCTTC. The whole variable domain, filled in from reference TRBV19 and TRBJ2-1, reads DGGITQSPKYLFRKEGQNVTLSCEQNLNHDAMYWYRQDPGQGLRLIYYSQIVNDFQKGDIAEGYSVSREKKESFPLTVTSAQKNPTAFYLCASSPLGSGTGYEQFFGPGTRLTVL.

The J gene is TRBJ2-7, the V gene TRBV5-1; D gene unclear. Trimming removed 1 base from V and 2 bases from J, with 10 bases in between. Germline CDR1 is SGHRS and CDR2 is YFSETQ. This CDR3 region has 14 residues. The CDR3 sequence: CASSLPLIPYEQYF. The CDR3 DNA reads as TGCGCCAGCAGCTTGCCACTGATTCCCTACGAGCAGTACTTC.

CDR3 in DNA: TGTGCCAGCAGCCCAGGCTCTGAGCAGTTCTTC. This sequence encodes CASSPGSEQFF. V and J are TRBV28 and TRBJ2-1; D gene unclear. Trimming shortened V by 6 bases and J by 9 bases, and 9 bases separated the two germline ends. CDR3 size: 11 residues. Germline V gene sequence: CDR1 MDHEN, CDR2 SYDVKM.

The chain has TRBV7-8 and TRBJ2-3; a weak D match, TRBD2 (5 bases). The CDR3 is made up of 15 amino acids. CDR1 is SGHVS, CDR2 FQNEAQ, per germline. The V end was cut by 8 bases, the J end by 0 bases, with 15 bases between. The DNA of the CDR3 is TGTGCCAGCGTTACTAGTCACGCTAGCACAGATACGCAGTATTTT. Translating it yields CASVTSHASTDTQYF.

The chain joins TRBV28 to TRBJ2-1, with D hard to call. The ends were cut back, 6 bases at V and 0 bases at J, with 24 bases in the middle. The germline CDR1 and CDR2 sequences are MDHEN and SYDVKM. The CDR3 sequence is 19 residues long. In DNA, the CDR3 is TGTGCCAGCAGCTCCCCAATGACAAGTCTCTCCCCCTCCTACAATGAGCAGTTCTTC. The encoded protein is CASSSPMTSLSPSYNEQFF.

The rearrangement joins TRBV5-1 to TRBJ2-5; no firm D call. V was clipped by 0 bases and J by 3 bases, with 6 bases between them. The CDR3 sequence is 13 residues long. Germline V gives CDR1 SGHRS, CDR2 YFSETQ. The CDR3 nucleotides read TGCGCCAGCAGCTTGGTCCTAAAAGAGACCCAGTACTTC. Amino acid sequence: CASSLVLKETQYF.

The chain uses TRBV3-1 (or the pseudogene TRBV3-2) and TRBJ2-5, with D perhaps TRBD2 (6 bases). The CDR3 is 14 residues long. Germline V gene lookup returns CDR1 LGHDT and CDR2 YNNKEL (reference sequence). The V and J ends lost 4 bases and 7 bases respectively, with 16 bases between them. The CDR3 DNA sequence: TGTGCCAGCAGCCCGGGACTGCCTGCCCGGACCCAGTACTTC. Its translation is CASSPGLPARTQYF.

The V and J genes are TRBV18 and TRBJ2-1, with 10 nucleotides matching TRBD2. This CDR3 is built from 14 residues. V trimming: 1 base; J trimming: 8 bases; junction bases outside the gene matches: 2. The V gene's germline CDR1 is KGHSH and CDR2 LQKENI. The CDR3 bases are TGTGCCAGCTCACCACTTCTAGCGGGAGATGAGCAGTTCTTC. This encodes CASSPLLAGDEQFF.

The chain employs TRBV5-4 and TRBJ2-1; no firm D call. Germline V CDR1 and CDR2: SGHNT, YYREEE (reference sequence). This CDR3 contains 12 residues. Trimming removed 4 bases from V and 8 bases from J, with 10 bases in between. The CDR3 DNA sequence: TGTGCCAGCAGCCCCGGAGTCTATGAGCAGTTCTTC. This gives the protein CASSPGVYEQFF.

V gene TRBV19 combines with J gene TRBJ2-2, with TRBD2 identical over 9 bases. After removal of 5 bases from V and 7 bases from J, the junction contained 8 bases not matched to a gene. CDR1 is LNHDA, CDR2 SQIVND, per germline (reference sequence). This CDR3 has 15 residues. The CDR3 reads CASSGAGGPVGELFF. CDR3 coding DNA: TGTGCCAGTAGTGGGGCGGGAGGGCCGGTCGGGGAGCTGTTTTTT.

V is TRBV6-2 or TRBV6-3 and J is TRBJ1-5; perhaps TRBD1 as D (6 bases). Germline V CDR1 and CDR2: MNHEY, SVGEGT. Trimming removed 5 bases at V and 3 bases at J, with 11 bases between. The CDR3 sequence is 14 residues long. Here the CDR3 reads CASSRGQSNQPQHF. The CDR3 bases are TGTGCCAGCAGTAGAGGACAGTCCAATCAGCCCCAGCATTTT.

The chain has TRBV29-1 and TRBJ1-5; maybe TRBD1 (5 bases). The ends were cut back, 6 bases at V and 3 bases at J, with 12 bases in the middle. CDR3 size: 13 residues. Germline-derived CDR1 and CDR2 are SQVTM and ANQGSEA. Here the CDR3 reads CSVGEGLNQPQHF. As DNA, the CDR3 is TGCAGCGTAGGGGAGGGACTCAATCAGCCCCAGCATTTT. Combining the CDR3 with reference TRBV29-1 and TRBJ1-5 gives the whole variable domain SAVISQKPSRDICQRGTSLTIQCQVDSQVTMMFWYRQQPGQSLTLIATANQGSEATYESGFVIDKFPISRPNLTFSTLTVSNMSPEDSSIYLCSVGEGLNQPQHFGDGTRLSIL.

The V gene is TRBV13, the J gene TRBJ2-1, with D tentatively TRBD2 (6 bases). V gave up 5 bases and J gave up 9 bases, with 17 bases separating them. Germline V gives CDR1 PRHDT, CDR2 FYEKMQ (reference sequence). The CDR3 consists of 14 residues. In nucleotides, the CDR3 is TGTGCCAGCAGCCCTTTTCGGGAGCGCAGTGAGCAGTTCTTC. Residues: CASSPFRERSEQFF.